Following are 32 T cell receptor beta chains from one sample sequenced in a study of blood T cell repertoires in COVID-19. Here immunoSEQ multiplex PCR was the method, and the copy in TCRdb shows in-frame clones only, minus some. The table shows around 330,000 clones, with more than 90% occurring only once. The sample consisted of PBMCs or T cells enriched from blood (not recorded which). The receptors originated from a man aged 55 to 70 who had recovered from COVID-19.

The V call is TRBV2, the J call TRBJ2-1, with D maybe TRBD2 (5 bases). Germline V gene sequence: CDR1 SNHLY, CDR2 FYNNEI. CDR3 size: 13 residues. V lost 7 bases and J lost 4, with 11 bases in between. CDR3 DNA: TGTGCCAGCACGACCCGGGGATACAATGAGCAGTTCTTC. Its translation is CASTTRGYNEQFF.

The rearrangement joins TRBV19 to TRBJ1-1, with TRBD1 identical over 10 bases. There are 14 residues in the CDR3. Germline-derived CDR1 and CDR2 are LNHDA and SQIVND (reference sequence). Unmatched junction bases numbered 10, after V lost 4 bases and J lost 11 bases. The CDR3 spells CASSTTGGQGSAFF. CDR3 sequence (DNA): TGTGCCAGTAGTACAACAGGGGGACAGGGGTCGGCTTTCTTT.

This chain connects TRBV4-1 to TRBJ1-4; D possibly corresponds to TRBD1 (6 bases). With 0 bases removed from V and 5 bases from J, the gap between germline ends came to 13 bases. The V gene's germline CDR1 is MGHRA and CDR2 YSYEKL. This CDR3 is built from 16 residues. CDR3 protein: CASSQEQGPTNEKLFF. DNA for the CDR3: TGCGCCAGCAGCCAAGAGCAGGGGCCTACCAATGAAAAACTGTTTTTT.

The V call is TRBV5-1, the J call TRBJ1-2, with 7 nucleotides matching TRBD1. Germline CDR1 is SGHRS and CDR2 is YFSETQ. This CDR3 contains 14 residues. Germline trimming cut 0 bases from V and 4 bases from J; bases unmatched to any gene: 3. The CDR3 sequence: CASSLEGGTYGYTF. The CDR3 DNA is TGCGCCAGCAGCTTGGAAGGGGGCACCTATGGCTACACCTTC.

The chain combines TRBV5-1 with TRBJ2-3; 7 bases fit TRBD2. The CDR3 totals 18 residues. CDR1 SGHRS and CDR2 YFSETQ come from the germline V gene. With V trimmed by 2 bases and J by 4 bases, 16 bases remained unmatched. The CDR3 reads CASSFNVMGGPDADTQYF. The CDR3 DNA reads TGCGCCAGCAGCTTCAATGTTATGGGAGGGCCGGACGCAGATACGCAGTATTTT.

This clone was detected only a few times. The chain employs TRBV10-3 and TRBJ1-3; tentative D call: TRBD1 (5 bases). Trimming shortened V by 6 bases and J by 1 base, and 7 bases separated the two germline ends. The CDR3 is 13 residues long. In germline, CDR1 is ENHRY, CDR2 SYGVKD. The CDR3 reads CAIRGTSGNTIYF. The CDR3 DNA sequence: TGTGCCATCAGAGGGACTTCTGGAAACACCATATATTTT.

CDR3 protein: CASSADSNTEAFF. CDR3 nucleotide sequence: TGTGCCAGCAGCGCAGACAGTAACACTGAAGCTTTCTTT. V is TRBV7-9 and J is TRBJ1-1; D might be TRBD1 (5 bases). CDR1 and CDR2 from the germline V gene are SEHNR and FQNEAQ (reference sequence). The CDR3 spans 13 residues. Deletions cut 5 bases from V and 2 bases from J, with 9 bases between. Full variable domain (outside the CDR3, taken from reference TRBV7-9 and TRBJ1-1): DTGVSQNPRHKITKRGQNVTFRCDPISEHNRLYWYRQTLGQGPEFLTYFQNEAQLEKSRLLSDRFSAERPKGSFSTLEIQRTEQGDSAMYLCASSADSNTEAFFGQGTRLTVV.

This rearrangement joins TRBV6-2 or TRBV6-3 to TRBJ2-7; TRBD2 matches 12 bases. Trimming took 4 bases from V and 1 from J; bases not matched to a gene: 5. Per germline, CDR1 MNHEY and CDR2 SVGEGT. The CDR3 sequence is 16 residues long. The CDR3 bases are TGTGCCAGCAGTTCCCGACTAGCGGGGGAATCCTACGAGCAGTACTTC. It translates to CASSSRLAGESYEQYF.

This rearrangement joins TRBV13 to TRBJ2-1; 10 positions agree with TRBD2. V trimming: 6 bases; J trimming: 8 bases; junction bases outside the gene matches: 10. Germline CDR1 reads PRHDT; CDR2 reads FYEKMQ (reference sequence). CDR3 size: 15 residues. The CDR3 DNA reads TGTGCCAGCAGAACCTCTAGCGGGAGTAGGTATGAGCAGTTCTTC. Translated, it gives CASRTSSGSRYEQFF.

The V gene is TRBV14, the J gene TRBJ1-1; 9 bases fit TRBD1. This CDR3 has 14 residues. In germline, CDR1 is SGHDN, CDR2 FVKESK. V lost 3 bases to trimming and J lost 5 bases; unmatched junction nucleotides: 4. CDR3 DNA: TGTGCCAGCAGCCATACAGGGGGCCGGACTGAAGCTTTCTTT. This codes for CASSHTGGRTEAFF.

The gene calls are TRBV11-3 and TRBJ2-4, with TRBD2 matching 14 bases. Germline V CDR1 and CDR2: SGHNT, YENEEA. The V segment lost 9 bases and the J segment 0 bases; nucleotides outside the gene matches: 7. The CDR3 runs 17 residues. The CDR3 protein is CASSGLAGGLAKNIQYF. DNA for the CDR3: TGTGCCAGTAGCGGACTAGCGGGAGGCCTAGCCAAAAACATTCAGTACTTC. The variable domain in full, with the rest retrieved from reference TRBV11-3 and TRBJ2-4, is EAGVVQSPRYKIIEKKQPVAFWCNPISGHNTLYWYLQNLGQGPELLIRYENEEAVDDSQLPKDRFSAERLKGVDSTLKIQPAELGDSAVYLCASSGLAGGLAKNIQYFGAGTRLSVL.

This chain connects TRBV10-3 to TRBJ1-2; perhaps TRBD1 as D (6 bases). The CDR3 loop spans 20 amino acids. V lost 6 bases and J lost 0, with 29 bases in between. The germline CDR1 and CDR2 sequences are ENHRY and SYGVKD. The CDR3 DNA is TGTGCCATCAGGTCAACAGGGCCAACAACTACGACTCAAGCTAACTATGGCTACACCTTC. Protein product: CAIRSTGPTTTTQANYGYTF.

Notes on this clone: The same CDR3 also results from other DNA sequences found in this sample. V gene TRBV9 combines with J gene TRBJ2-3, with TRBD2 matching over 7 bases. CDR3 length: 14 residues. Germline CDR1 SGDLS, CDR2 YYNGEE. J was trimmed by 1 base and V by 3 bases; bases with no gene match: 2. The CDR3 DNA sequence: TGTGCCAGCAGCGCAGCGGGACGCACAGATACGCAGTATTTT. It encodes CASSAAGRTDTQYF.

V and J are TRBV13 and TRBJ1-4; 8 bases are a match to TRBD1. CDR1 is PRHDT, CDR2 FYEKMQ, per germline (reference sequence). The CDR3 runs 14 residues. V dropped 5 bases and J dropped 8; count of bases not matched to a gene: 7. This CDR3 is CASSLGQGWEKLFF. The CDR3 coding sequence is TGTGCCAGCAGCCTCGGACAGGGATGGGAAAAACTGTTTTTT.

CDR3 bases: TGTGCCTGGAGGGGACTGAATACGCAGTATTTT. Protein sequence: CAWRGLNTQYF. The genes are TRBV30 and TRBJ2-3; D is possibly TRBD2 (6 bases). The CDR3 length is 11 residues. CDR1 and CDR2 from the germline V gene are GTSNPN and SVGIG (reference sequence). Trimming left V 3 bases short and J 7 bases short, with 8 bases between.

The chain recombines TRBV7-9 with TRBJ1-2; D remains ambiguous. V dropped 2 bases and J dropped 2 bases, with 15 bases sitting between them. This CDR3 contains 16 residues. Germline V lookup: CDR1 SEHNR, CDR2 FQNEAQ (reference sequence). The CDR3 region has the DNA TGTGCCAGCAGCTTAACAGCAACGAACCCCAACTATGGCTACACCTTC. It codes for CASSLTATNPNYGYTF. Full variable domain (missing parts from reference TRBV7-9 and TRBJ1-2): DTGVSQNPRHKITKRGQNVTFRCDPISEHNRLYWYRQTLGQGPEFLTYFQNEAQLEKSRLLSDRFSAERPKGSFSTLEIQRTEQGDSAMYLCASSLTATNPNYGYTFGSGTRLTVV.

The DNA for the CDR3 is TGTGCCAGCAGCCAAGATCCACTGGGGACTAGCCGGTATTTT. It encodes CASSQDPLGTSRYF. This chain joins TRBV3-1 (or the pseudogene TRBV3-2) and TRBJ2-3; the match to TRBD2 covers 9 bases. Germline loops: CDR1 LGHDT, CDR2 YNNKEL (reference sequence). V was pared by 0 bases and J by 14 bases, with 9 bases of the junction left unmatched. This CDR3 region has 14 residues.

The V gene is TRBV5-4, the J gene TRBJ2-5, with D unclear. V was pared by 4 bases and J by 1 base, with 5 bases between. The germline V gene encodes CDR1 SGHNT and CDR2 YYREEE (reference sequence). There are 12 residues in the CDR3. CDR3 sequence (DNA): TGTGCCAGCAGCGACACCCAAGAGACCCAGTACTTC. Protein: CASSDTQETQYF.

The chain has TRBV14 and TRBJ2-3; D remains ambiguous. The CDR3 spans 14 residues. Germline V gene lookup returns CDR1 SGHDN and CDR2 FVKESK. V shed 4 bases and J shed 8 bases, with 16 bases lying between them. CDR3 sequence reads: CASSLHETFTTQYF. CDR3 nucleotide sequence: TGTGCCAGCAGCCTCCACGAAACATTTACTACGCAGTATTTT.

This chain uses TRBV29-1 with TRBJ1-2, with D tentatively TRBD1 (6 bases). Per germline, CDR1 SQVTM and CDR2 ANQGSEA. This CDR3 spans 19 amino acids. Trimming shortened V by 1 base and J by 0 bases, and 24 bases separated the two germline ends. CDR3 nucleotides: TGCAGCGTTGAAGTGATTATGACAGGTAACCAGACAACTAACTATGGCTACACCTTC. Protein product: CSVEVIMTGNQTTNYGYTF.

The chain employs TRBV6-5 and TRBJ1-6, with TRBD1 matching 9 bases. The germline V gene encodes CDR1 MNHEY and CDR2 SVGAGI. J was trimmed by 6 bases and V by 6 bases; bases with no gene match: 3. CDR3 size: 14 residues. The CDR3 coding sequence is TGTGCCAGCAGACAGGGGGCCTCTAATTCACCCCTCCACTTT. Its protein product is CASRQGASNSPLHF.

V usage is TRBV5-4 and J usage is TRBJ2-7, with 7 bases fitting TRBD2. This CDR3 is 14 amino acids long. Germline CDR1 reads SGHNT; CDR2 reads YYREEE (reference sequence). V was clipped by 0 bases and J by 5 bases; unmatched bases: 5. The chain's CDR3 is CASSLDPGRDEQYF. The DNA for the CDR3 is TGTGCCAGCAGCTTGGATCCAGGGAGGGACGAGCAGTACTTC. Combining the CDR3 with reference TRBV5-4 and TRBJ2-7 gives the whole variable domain ETGVTQSPTHLIKTRGQQVTLRCSSQSGHNTVSWYQQALGQGPQFIFQYYREEENGRGNFPPRFSGLQFPNYSSELNVNALELDDSALYLCASSLDPGRDEQYFGPGTRLTVT.

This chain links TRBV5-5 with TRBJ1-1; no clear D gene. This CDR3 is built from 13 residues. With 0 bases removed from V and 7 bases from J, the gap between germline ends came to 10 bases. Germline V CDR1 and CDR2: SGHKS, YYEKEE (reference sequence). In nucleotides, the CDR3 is TGTGCCAGCAGCTTGGCCGTTAACGGTGAAGCTTTCTTT. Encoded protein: CASSLAVNGEAFF.

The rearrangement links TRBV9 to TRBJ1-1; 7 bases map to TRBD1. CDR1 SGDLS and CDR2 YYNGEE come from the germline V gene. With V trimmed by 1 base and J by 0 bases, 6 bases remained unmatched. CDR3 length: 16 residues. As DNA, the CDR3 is TGTGCCAGCAGCGTAACTTCAGGGACAGTGAACACTGAAGCTTTCTTT. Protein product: CASSVTSGTVNTEAFF.

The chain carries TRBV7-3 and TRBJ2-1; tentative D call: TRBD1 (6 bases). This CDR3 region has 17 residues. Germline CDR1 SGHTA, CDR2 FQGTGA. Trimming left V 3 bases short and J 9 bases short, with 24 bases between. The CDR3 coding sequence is TGTGCCAGCAGCTTGTCGACAGGTTCGCCCGCACAAAGTGAGCAGTTCTTC. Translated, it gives CASSLSTGSPAQSEQFF. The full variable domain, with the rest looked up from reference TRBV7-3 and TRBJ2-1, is GAGVSQTPSNKVTEKGKYVELRCDPISGHTALYWYRQSLGQGPEFLIYFQGTGAADDSGLPNDRFFAVRPEGSVSTLKIQRTERGDSAVYLCASSLSTGSPAQSEQFFGPGTRLTVL.

The CDR3 loop reads CASSLGKTGMNTGELFF. The CDR3 nucleotides read TGTGCCAGCAGCTTAGGCAAAACAGGGATGAACACCGGGGAGCTGTTTTTT. The chain has TRBV11-2 and TRBJ2-2, with a tentative D call TRBD1 (6 bases). CDR3 size: 17 residues. Germline CDR1 and CDR2: SGHAT and FQNNGV. Trimming cost V 1 base and J 1 base, with 13 bases left between them.

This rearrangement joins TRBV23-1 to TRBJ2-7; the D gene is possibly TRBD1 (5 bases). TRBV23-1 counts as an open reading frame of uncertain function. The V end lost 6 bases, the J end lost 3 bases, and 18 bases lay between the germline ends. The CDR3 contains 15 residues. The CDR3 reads CASRCRQQNIYEQYF. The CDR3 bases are TGCGCCAGCAGGTGCAGACAGCAAAACATCTACGAGCAGTACTTC.

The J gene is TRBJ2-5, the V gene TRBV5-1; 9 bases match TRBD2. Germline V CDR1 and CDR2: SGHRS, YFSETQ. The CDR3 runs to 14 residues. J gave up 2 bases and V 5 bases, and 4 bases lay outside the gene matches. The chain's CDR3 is CASRSSGTQETQYF. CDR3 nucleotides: TGCGCCAGCAGATCTAGCGGGACGCAAGAGACCCAGTACTTC.

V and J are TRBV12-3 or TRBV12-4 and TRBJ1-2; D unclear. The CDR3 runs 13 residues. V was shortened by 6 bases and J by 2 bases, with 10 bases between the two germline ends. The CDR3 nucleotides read TGTGCCAGCAGCTACGGGGAGAACTATGGCTACACCTTC. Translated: CASSYGENYGYTF.

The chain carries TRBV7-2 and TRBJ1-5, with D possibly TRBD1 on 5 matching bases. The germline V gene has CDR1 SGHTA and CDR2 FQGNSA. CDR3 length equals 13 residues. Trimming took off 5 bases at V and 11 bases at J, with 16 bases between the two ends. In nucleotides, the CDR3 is TGTGCCAGCAGCGGACACCGGGGGATCGCCCAGCATTTT. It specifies CASSGHRGIAQHF.

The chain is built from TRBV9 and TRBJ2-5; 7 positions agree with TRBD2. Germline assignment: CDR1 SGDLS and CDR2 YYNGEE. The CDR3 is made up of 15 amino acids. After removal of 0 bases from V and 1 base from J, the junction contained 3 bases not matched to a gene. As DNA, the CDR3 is TGTGCCAGCAGCGTAGGGACTAGGCCCCAAGAGACCCAGTACTTC. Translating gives CASSVGTRPQETQYF.

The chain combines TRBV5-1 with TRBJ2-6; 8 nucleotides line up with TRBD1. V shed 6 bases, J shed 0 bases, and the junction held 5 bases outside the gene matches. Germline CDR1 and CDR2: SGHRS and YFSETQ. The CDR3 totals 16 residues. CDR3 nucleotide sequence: TGCGCCAGCAAAACAGGGGGAATCTCTGGGGCCAACGTCCTGACTTTC. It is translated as CASKTGGISGANVLTF.